A selection of T cell receptor beta chains follows, all from one sample in a study of T cell responses to AZD1222 COVID-19 vaccine. This table comes from immunoSEQ multiplex PCR, and its TCRdb copy is limited to in-frame clones, with some not included. The table shows 130,000 to 150,000 clones, with about 92% occurring only once. This specimen was peripheral blood, taken on day 0 of AZD1222 vaccination. These receptors all stem from an adult in good health. CDR3s include the opening cysteine and the closing phenylalanine or tryptophan. A D gene is named only where the DNA matches it firmly. Part of the rows lack a size; the others show once, few, many or a class for expanded clones.

v_gene: TRBV2; j_gene: TRBJ1-5; abundance: .; d_gene: .; CDR3aa: CASSVNSALEQPQHF; CDR3nt: TGTGCCAGCAGTGTTAACAGCGCCCTGGAGCAGCCCCAGCATTTT
v_gene: TRBV11-2; j_gene: TRBJ2-7; abundance: .; d_gene: .; CDR3aa: CASSPPVDSYEQYF; CDR3nt: TGTGCCAGCAGCCCGCCCGTTGACTCCTACGAGCAGTACTTC
v_gene: TRBV18; j_gene: TRBJ1-1; abundance: .; d_gene: TRBD1; CDR3aa: CASSPGQGMNTEAFF; CDR3nt: TGTGCCAGCTCACCCGGACAGGGGATGAACACTGAAGCTTTCTTT
v_gene: TRBV21-1; j_gene: TRBJ1-1; abundance: .; d_gene: .; CDR3aa: CASSPAESEGGDTEAFF; CDR3nt: TGTGCCAGCAGTCCTGCCGAGTCGGAGGGAGGGGACACTGAAGCTTTCTTT
v_gene: TRBV5-1; j_gene: TRBJ2-5; abundance: .; d_gene: .; CDR3aa: CASSLDGETQYF; CDR3nt: TGCGCCAGCAGCTTGGATGGGGAGACCCAGTACTTC
v_gene: TRBV4-1; j_gene: TRBJ1-1; abundance: .; d_gene: TRBD1; CDR3aa: CASSHAGTVNTEAFF; CDR3nt: TGCGCCAGCAGCCATGCCGGGACAGTGAACACTGAAGCTTTCTTT
v_gene: TRBV29-1; j_gene: TRBJ2-3; abundance: .; d_gene: TRBD2; CDR3aa: CSAPTSGVTDTQYF; CDR3nt: TGCAGCGCGCCGACTAGCGGGGTCACAGATACGCAGTATTTT
v_gene: TRBV15; j_gene: TRBJ2-1; abundance: .; d_gene: .; CDR3aa: CATSRDRGNEQFF; CDR3nt: TGTGCCACCAGCAGAGATAGGGGGAATGAGCAGTTCTTC
v_gene: TRBV6-2/TRBV6-3; j_gene: TRBJ1-3; abundance: .; d_gene: .; CDR3aa: CASSYSQLPGNTIYF; CDR3nt: TGTGCCAGCAGTTACTCCCAGTTACCTGGAAACACCATATATTTT
v_gene: TRBV6-5; j_gene: TRBJ1-5; abundance: .; d_gene: .; CDR3aa: CASSNSVTGQPQHF; CDR3nt: TGTGCCAGCAGCAACTCGGTGACGGGTCAGCCCCAGCATTTT
v_gene: TRBV5-4; j_gene: TRBJ2-1; abundance: .; d_gene: TRBD2; CDR3aa: CASYPGLAGVKFF; CDR3nt: TGTGCCAGTTACCCAGGACTAGCGGGGGTTAAGTTCTTC
v_gene: TRBV25-1; j_gene: TRBJ2-1; abundance: once; d_gene: .; CDR3aa: CASSGKDLGLNNEQFF; CDR3nt: TGTGCCAGCAGTGGCAAGGACTTGGGACTTAACAATGAGCAGTTCTTC